This record concerns one T cell receptor (beta chain) sequence. This entry is derived from a study of T cell changes during pregnancy in multiple sclerosis. The assay was immunoSEQ multiplex PCR, and TCRdb's table has in-frame clones only and misses some. The sample includes 95,000 to 110,000 clones, roughly 92% of them seen just once. CDR3 length equals 12 residues. Trimming stripped 11 bases from V and 1 base from J, with 8 bases between. The V gene's germline CDR1 is MDHEN and CDR2 SYDVKM. The chain joins TRBV28 to TRBJ2-2, with TRBD1 as a possible D gene (5 bases). The source is a female donor with multiple sclerosis, enrolled in a pregnancy study. The sample in question was peripheral blood, obtained after pregnancy. The CDR3: CAGRGNTGELFF. In DNA form, the CDR3 reads TGTGCCGGTAGGGGGAACACCGGGGAGCTGTTTTTT. Using reference TRBV28 and TRBJ2-2 for the parts outside the CDR3, the full variable domain is DVKVTQSSRYLVKRTGEKVFLECVQDMDHENMFWYRQDPGLGLRLIYFSYDVKMKEKGDIPEGYSVSREKKERFSLILESASTNQTSMYLCAGRGNTGELFFGEGSRLTVL.